The entry that follows covers one T cell receptor (beta chain) sequence. Its antigen target is currently unknown. Nothing much larger sits one base from this clone, and base qualities are not available. TCRbeta CDR3 regions were amplified from genomic DNA using the immunoSEQ Assay, a bias-controlled multiplex PCR. The study's processing was this. Within the assay, amplification of reference gene primers was used to estimate how many nucleated cells each sample contained. To quantify the absolute abundance of each unique TCRbeta CDR3 rearrangement, sequence reads were collapsed and filtered. For each sample, productive Simpson clonality was calculated by taking the square root of Simpson's diversity index across productive rearrangements. What TCRdb holds here is the immuneACCESS table cut down to in-frame rearrangements. Part of the clones is not present; checked against another copy, under half of the missing clones reflect an unresolved V gene, and the others are unexplained. The D gene and trimming were derived from the DNA, and the V and J assignments and clone size from that table. For this sample the table gives a few hundred thousand clones, of which roughly nine tenths were detected only once. About 0.78% of the sample rests with the top ten.

Participants in the prospective study were enrolled through a virtual design, were aged 18 to 89 years, and lived in 20 to 30 United States geographic areas. In the prospective study, cohorts were assigned on the basis of participant-reported clinical history obtained from a screening survey and a study questionnaire. Exposed participants had been in contact, within 2 weeks of entering the study, with a person who had a PCR-confirmed or clinician-diagnosed case of COVID-19. Mobile phlebotomists in the prospective study collected whole blood, serum and a nasopharyngeal or oropharyngeal swab from every participant. Over a roughly 2-month period, participants in the prospective study had the option of providing additional blood draws and questionnaires. Prospective study blood samples were shipped either frozen or at room temperature before DNA extraction. These data are taken from a study of blood T cell repertoires in COVID-19 (dated by TCRdb to 2019 to 2021). Regarding the study in general: Samples covering the acute and convalescent phases of COVID-19 were provided by collaborators in the United States, Italy and Spain. The prospective study material was composed of cDNA or gDNA derived from T cells, B-cell-depleted T cells, or PBMCs. Deeply sampled blood TCRbeta repertoires from subjects exposed to, actively infected with, or recovered from COVID-19 were included in the dataset. A de-identified subject ID, COVID-19 status, age in years and sex were almost always included in the sample metadata. Samples were obtained from the ongoing ImmuneRACE study (first 160 participants) and from 1,000 to 1,500 subjects provided by 6 global collaborators. The repertoires were made available in a free public database intended to serve as a resource for research on the immune response to SARS-CoV-2. Where available, HLA class I and class II types were obtained from metadata supplied by the sample provider rather than from assay-based typing.

Trimmed from V: 7 bases; trimmed from J: 6 bases; junction bases lacking a gene match: 12. Per the germline V gene, SNHLY is the CDR1 and FYNNEI is the CDR2. The CDR3 goes from the cysteine to the phenylalanine over 15 residues. Kept here is only the CDR3 DNA, which spans 45 bases and is read in frame from base 1. Summary of the overall study and its limitations: Clinical and demographic metadata were provided uncurated, with the amount varying by source and participant.

This receptor was taken from a woman in her 40s who had been exposed to COVID-19. The sequence links TRBV2 to TRBJ1-5; a stretch of 7 junction bases matches TRBD1. The sequencing input was PBMCs or T cells enriched from blood (not recorded which). The bases read TGTGCCAGCAATCCCAGGGGGGCTGGAGGTCAGCCCCAGCATTTT. Its translation reads: CASNPRGAGGQPQHF. Here the CDR3 is joined to the reference TRBV2 and TRBJ1-5 genes, and the full variable domain is: EPEVTQTPSHQVTQMGQEVILRCVPISNHLYFYWYRQILGQKVEFLVSFYNNEISEKSEIFDDQFSVERPDGSNFTLKIRSTKLEDSAMYFCASNPRGAGGQPQHFGDGTRLSIL.